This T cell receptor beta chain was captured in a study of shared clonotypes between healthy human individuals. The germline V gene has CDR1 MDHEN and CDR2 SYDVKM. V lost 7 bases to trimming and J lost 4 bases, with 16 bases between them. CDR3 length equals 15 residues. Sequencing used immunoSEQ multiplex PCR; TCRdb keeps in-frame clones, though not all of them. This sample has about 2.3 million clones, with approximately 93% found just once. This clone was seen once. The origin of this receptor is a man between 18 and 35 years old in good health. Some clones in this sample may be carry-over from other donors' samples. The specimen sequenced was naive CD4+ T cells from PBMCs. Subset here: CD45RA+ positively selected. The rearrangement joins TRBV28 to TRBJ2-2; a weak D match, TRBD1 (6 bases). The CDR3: CASNRDITGTGELFF. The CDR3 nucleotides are TGTGCCAGCAACCGGGACATAACGGGCACCGGGGAGCTGTTTTTT. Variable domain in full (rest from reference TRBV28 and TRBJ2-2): DVKVTQSSRYLVKRTGEKVFLECVQDMDHENMFWYRQDPGLGLRLIYFSYDVKMKEKGDIPEGYSVSREKKERFSLILESASTNQTSMYLCASNRDITGTGELFFGEGSRLTVL.